Listed below are T cell receptor beta chains from one sample, sequenced in a study of blood T cell repertoires in COVID-19. The data were produced by immunoSEQ multiplex PCR, yet TCRdb's version contains in-frame clones alone and is incomplete. The table has about 310,000 clones, under 90% seen once. Sequencing was done on a sample of PBMCs or T cells enriched from blood (not recorded which). The receptor set was obtained from a man in his fifties or sixties who had recovered from COVID-19. Both conserved end residues are part of each CDR3. The D gene is left open where the match is weak. For some rows the clone size is stated as once, few or many, or as a class when expanded; others skip it.

V: TRBV5-6; J: TRBJ1-5; size: few; D: .; DNA: TGTGCCAGCAGCTTGGGTGCTGGGGGCGGCAATCAGCCCCAGCATTTT; CDR3: CASSLGAGGGNQPQHF
V: TRBV28; J: TRBJ1-2; size: once; D: TRBD1; DNA: TGTGCCAGCAGTACTCCGGGACAGGCCTATGGCTACACCTTC; CDR3: CASSTPGQAYGYTF
V: TRBV7-3; J: TRBJ2-2; size: .; D: TRBD2; DNA: TGTGCCAGCAGCCCACTGGGAGCGGGAGTCGGGGAGCTGTTTTTT; CDR3: CASSPLGAGVGELFF
V: TRBV15; J: TRBJ1-3; size: once; D: .; DNA: TGTGCCACCAGCAGAACCCCCGGGGGACCGAATCTTCACTTTGGAAACACCATATATTTT; CDR3: CATSRTPGGPNLHFGNTIYF
V: TRBV13; J: TRBJ2-3; size: .; D: TRBD2; DNA: TGTGCCAGCAGCCAAGCGGGGGCCTTCACAGATACGCAGTATTTT; CDR3: CASSQAGAFTDTQYF
V: TRBV12-3/TRBV12-4; J: TRBJ1-1; size: .; D: TRBD1; DNA: TGTGCCAGCAGTTATGCAGGGGGCACTGAAGCTTTCTTT; CDR3: CASSYAGGTEAFF
V: TRBV19; J: TRBJ2-1; size: .; D: TRBD2; DNA: TGTGCCAGTAGTATAGTACGGCCGGGACTAGCGGCTTATGAGCAGTTCTTC; CDR3: CASSIVRPGLAAYEQFF
V: TRBV28; J: TRBJ2-5; size: .; D: TRBD1; DNA: TGTGCCAGCAGTTTGGGGACAGGGTTGGAGACCCAGTACTTC; CDR3: CASSLGTGLETQYF
V: TRBV11-1; J: TRBJ2-7; size: .; D: TRBD2; DNA: TGTGCCAGCAGCCCAAGAACCGGGACTAGCCCGAACGAGCAGTACTTC; CDR3: CASSPRTGTSPNEQYF
V: TRBV4-3; J: TRBJ2-7; size: .; D: .; DNA: TGCGCCAGCAGCCGTCGGAATAGGGGTCTGGAGCAGTACTTC; CDR3: CASSRRNRGLEQYF
V: TRBV7-3; J: TRBJ2-3; size: .; D: TRBD2; DNA: TGTGCCAGCAGCCAGCTACTAGCGGGCACAGATACGCAGTATTTT; CDR3: CASSQLLAGTDTQYF
V: TRBV6-5; J: TRBJ1-1; size: .; D: .; DNA: TGTGCCACCTTTATGAACACTGAAGCTTTCTTT; CDR3: CATFMNTEAFF
V: TRBV7-2; J: TRBJ1-2; size: few; D: TRBD1; DNA: TGTGCCAGCAGCCCAGGACAGGGGCCATATGGCTACACCTTC; CDR3: CASSPGQGPYGYTF
V: TRBV7-9; J: TRBJ2-1; size: few; D: TRBD1; DNA: TGTGCCAGCGTACCCACAGGGGGCTACAATGAGCAGTTCTTC; CDR3: CASVPTGGYNEQFF
V: TRBV14; J: TRBJ2-1; size: .; D: TRBD2; DNA: TGTGCCAGCAGCCCGACGGGCAGCAAAAGACTAGCGGGAGACAATGAGCAGTTCTTC; CDR3: CASSPTGSKRLAGDNEQFF
V: TRBV27; J: TRBJ2-7; size: .; D: .; DNA: TGTGCCAGAACCCCCACGGACAACTCCTACGAGCAGTACTTC; CDR3: CARTPTDNSYEQYF
V: TRBV7-9; J: TRBJ2-2; size: .; D: .; DNA: TGTGCCAGCAGCCGCGCCGGAGGGGTGGGGGAGCTGTTTTTT; CDR3: CASSRAGGVGELFF